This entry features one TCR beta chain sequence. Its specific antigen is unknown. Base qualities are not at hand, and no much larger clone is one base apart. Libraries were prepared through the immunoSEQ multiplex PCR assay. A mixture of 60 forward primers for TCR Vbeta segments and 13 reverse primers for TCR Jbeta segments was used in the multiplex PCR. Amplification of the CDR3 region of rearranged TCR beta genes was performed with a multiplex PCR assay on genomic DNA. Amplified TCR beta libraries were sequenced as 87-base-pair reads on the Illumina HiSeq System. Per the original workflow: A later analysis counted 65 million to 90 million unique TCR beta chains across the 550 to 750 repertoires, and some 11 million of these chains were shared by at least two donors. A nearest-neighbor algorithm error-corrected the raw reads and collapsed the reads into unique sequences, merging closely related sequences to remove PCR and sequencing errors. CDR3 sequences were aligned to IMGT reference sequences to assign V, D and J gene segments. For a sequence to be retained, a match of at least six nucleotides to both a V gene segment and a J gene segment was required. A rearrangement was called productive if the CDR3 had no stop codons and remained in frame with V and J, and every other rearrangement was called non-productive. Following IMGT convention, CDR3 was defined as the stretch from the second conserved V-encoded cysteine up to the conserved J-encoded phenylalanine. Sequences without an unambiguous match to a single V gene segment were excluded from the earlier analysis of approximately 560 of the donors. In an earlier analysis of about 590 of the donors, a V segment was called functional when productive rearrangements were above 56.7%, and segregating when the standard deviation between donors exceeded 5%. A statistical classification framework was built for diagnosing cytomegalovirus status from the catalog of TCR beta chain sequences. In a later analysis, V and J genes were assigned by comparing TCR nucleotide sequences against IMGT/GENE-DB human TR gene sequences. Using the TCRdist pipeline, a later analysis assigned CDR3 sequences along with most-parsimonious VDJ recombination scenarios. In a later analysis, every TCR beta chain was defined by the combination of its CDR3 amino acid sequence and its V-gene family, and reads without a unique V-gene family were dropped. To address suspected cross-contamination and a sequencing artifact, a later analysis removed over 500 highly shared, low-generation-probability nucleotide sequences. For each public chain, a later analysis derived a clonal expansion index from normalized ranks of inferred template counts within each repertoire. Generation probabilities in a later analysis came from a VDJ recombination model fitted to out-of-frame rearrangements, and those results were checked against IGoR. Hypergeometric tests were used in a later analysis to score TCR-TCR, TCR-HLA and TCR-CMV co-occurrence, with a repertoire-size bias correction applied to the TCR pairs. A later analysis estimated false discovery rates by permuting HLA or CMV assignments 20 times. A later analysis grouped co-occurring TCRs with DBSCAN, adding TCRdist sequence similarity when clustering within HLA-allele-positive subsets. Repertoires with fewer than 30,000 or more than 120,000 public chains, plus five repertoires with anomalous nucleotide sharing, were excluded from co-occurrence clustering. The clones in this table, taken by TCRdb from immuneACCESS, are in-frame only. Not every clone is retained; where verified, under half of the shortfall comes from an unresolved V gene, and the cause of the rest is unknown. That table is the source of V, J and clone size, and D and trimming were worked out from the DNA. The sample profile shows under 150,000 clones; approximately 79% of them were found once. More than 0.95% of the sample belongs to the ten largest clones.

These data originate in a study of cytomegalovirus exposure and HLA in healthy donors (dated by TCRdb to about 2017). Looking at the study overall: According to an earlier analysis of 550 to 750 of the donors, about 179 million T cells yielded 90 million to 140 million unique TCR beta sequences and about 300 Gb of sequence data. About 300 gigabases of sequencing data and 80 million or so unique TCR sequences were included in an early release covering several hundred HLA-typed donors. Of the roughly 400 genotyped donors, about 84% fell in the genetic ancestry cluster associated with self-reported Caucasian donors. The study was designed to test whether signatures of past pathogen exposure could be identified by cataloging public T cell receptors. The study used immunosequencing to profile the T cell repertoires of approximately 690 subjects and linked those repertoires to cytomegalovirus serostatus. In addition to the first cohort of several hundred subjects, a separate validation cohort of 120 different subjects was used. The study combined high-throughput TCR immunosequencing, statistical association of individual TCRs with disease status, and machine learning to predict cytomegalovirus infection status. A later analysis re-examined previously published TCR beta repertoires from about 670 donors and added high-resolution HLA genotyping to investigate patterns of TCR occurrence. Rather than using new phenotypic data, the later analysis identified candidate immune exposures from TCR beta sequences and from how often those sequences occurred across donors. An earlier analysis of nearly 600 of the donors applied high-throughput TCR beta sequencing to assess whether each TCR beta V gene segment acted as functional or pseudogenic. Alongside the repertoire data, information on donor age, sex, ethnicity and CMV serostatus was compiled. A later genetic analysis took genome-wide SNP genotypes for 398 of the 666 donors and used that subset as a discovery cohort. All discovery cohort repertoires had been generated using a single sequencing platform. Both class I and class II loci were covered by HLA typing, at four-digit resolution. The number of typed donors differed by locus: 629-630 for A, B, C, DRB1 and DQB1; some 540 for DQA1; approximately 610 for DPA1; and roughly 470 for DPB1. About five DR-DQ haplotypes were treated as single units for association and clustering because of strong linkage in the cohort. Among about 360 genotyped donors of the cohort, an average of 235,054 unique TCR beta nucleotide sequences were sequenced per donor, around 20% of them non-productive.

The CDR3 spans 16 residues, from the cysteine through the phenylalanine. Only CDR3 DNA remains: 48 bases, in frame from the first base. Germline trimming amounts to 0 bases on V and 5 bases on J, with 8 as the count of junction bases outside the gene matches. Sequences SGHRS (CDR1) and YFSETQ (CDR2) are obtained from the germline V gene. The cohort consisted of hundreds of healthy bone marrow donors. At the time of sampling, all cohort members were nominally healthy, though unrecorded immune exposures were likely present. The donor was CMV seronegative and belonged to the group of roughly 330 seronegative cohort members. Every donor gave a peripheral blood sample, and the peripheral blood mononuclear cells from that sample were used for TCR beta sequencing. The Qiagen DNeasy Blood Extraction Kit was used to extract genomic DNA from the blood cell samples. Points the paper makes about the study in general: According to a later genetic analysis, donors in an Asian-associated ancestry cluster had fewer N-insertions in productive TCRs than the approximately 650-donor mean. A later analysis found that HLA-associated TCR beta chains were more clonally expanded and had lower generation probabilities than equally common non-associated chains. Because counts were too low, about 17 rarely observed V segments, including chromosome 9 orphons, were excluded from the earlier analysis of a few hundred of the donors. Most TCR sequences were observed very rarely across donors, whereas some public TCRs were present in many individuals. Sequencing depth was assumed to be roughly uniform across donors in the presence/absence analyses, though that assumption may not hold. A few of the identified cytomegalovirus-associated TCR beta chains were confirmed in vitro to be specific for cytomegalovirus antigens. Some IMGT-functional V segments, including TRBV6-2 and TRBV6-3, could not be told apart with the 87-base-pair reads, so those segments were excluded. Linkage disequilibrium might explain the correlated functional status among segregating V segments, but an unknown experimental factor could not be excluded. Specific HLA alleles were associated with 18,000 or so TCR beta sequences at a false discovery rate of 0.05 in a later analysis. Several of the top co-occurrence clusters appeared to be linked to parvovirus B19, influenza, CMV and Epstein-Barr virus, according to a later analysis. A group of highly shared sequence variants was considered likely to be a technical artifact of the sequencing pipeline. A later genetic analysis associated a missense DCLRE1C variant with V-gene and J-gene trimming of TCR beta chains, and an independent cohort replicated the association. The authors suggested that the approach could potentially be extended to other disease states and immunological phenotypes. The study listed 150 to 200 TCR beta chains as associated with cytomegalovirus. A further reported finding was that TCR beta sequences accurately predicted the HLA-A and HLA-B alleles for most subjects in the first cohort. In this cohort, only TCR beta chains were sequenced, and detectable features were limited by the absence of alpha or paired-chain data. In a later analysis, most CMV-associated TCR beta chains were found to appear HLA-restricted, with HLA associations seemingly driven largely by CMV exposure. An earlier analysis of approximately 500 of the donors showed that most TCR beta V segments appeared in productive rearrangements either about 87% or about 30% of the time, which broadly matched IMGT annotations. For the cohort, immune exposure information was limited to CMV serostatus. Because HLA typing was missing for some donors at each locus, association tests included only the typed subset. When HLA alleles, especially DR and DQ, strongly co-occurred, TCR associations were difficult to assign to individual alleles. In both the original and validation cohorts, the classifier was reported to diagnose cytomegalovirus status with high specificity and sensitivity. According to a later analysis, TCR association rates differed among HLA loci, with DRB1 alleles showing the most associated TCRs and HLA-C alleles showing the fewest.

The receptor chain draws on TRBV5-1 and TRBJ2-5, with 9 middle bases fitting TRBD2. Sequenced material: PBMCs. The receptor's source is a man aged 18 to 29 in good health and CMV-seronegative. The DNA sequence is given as TGCGCCAGCAGCTTGGAACCGGCGGGGGGGTGGGAGACCCAGTACTTC. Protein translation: CASSLEPAGGWETQYF.